This T cell receptor beta chain was captured by sequencing in a study of T cell repertoires in cytomegalovirus infection. Turning to the study itself: Indications came from public TCR beta signatures; they pointed to CMV infection and to a matching HLA type.

Concerning this clonotype: A much larger clone lies a single base off, so this may be a read error.

TCRdb fed the reads into MiXCR, producing one record per CDR3 protein. The data contain 100,000 or so distinct CDR3 sequences, about 25% of them seen just once; the ten biggest clones take up approximately 40%. The sequence was obtained from a human donor in good health (CMV status not recorded). Some clones in this sample may be carry-over from other donors' samples. The sequenced material came from CD8+ T cells from PBMCs.

CDR3 bases: TGTGTCAGCAGCCGTATGAACACCGGGGAGCTGTTTTTT. This encodes CVSSRMNTGELFF. The V and J genes are TRBV7-6 and TRBJ2-2, with no clear D. This CDR3 comprises 13 residues. The germline gives CDR1 SGHVS, CDR2 FNYEAQ.